This is a list of T cell receptor beta chains from one sample in a study of blood T cell repertoires in COVID-19. The method was immunoSEQ multiplex PCR; TCRdb's version includes in-frame clones alone and lacks a portion of them. The table records over 100,000 clones, around three quarters of them present only once. Sequencing input: peripheral blood. Receptor source: a woman at least 80 years old with acute or convalescent COVID-19. CDR3s include the opening cysteine and the closing phenylalanine or tryptophan. A D gene is named only where the DNA matches it firmly. Clone size is given for some rows only: seen once, a few or many times, or a class if the clone is expanded.

V	length	size	D	J	CDR3	DNA
TRBV6-1	14	-	-	TRBJ2-4	CASSEANDWDIQYF	TGTGCCAGCAGTGAAGCTAACGACTGGGACATTCAGTACTTC
TRBV7-6	15	-	TRBD2	TRBJ2-3	CASSLDGRLTDTQYF	TGTGCCAGCAGCTTAGACGGGAGGCTGACAGATACGCAGTATTTT
TRBV5-5	17	-	TRBD2	TRBJ2-1	CASSLFRTSGSPHGQFF	TGTGCCAGCAGCTTGTTTAGGACTAGCGGGAGCCCTCATGGGCAGTTCTTC
TRBV29-1	14	once	TRBD2	TRBJ2-5	CSCSGREYQETQYF	TGCAGCTGTAGCGGGAGGGAGTACCAAGAGACCCAGTACTTC
TRBV19	13	once	TRBD1	TRBJ2-2	CAGWDRDTGELFF	TGTGCCGGGTGGGACAGAGACACCGGGGAGCTGTTTTTT
TRBV12-3/TRBV12-4	12	-	TRBD1	TRBJ2-7	CASSAPGGEQYF	TGTGCCAGCAGTGCACCAGGGGGCGAGCAGTACTTC
TRBV4-2	16	-	-	TRBJ2-3	CASSPPRGQDTDTQYF	TGTGCCAGCAGCCCGCCTAGAGGGCAGGACACAGATACGCAGTATTTT
TRBV15	17	-	TRBD1	TRBJ1-6	CATSRDFGTGGSSPLHF	TGTGCCACCAGCAGAGATTTCGGGACAGGGGGGTCCTCACCCCTCCACTTT
TRBV29-1	15	once	TRBD2	TRBJ2-2	CSVGLAGEGTGELFF	TGCAGCGTGGGACTAGCGGGAGAAGGTACCGGGGAGCTGTTTTTT
TRBV19	14	-	-	TRBJ1-6	CASSEQSVDSPLHF	TGTGCCAGTAGTGAACAATCAGTGGATTCACCCCTCCACTTT
TRBV3-1/TRBV3-2	13	-	-	TRBJ2-2	CASSQRDPGELFF	TGTGCCAGCAGCCAACGGGATCCCGGGGAGCTGTTTTTT
TRBV10-3	16	-	TRBD2	TRBJ2-3	CAISAGLAGGTDTQYF	TGTGCCATCAGTGCGGGACTAGCGGGGGGCACAGATACGCAGTATTTT
TRBV28	15	-	TRBD2	TRBJ2-5	CASSSGGLAGETQYF	TGTGCCAGCAGCAGTGGGGGACTAGCGGGAGAGACCCAGTACTTC
TRBV4-3	16	-	TRBD1	TRBJ2-5	CASRTDRGPYQETQYF	TGCGCCAGCAGAACCGACAGGGGACCGTACCAAGAGACCCAGTACTTC
TRBV5-5	13	-	TRBD1	TRBJ2-5	CASSAGGWETQYF	TGTGCCAGCAGCGCAGGGGGCTGGGAGACCCAGTACTTC
TRBV7-9	15	many	-	TRBJ1-6	CASSLLTGVDSPLHF	TGTGCCAGCAGCTTACTTACAGGAGTGGATTCACCCCTCCACTTT
TRBV21-1	24	-	-	TRBJ2-7	CASSKEGQGARLLCGLLETYEQYF	TGTGCCAGCAGCAAAGAGGGACAGGGGGCGCGGCTTCTCTGCGGCCTACTAGAGACCTACGAGCAGTACTTC
TRBV30	13	-	TRBD2	TRBJ2-3	CAWSLMTGGTQYF	TGTGCCTGGAGCCTTATGACGGGGGGGACCCAGTATTTT
TRBV7-3	14	-	TRBD2	TRBJ2-5	CASSPAGGVETQYF	TGTGCCAGCAGCCCAGCGGGGGGCGTAGAGACCCAGTACTTC
TRBV19	15	-	TRBD2	TRBJ2-7	CASSLQTSGGTKQYF	TGTGCCAGTAGTCTCCAGACTAGCGGGGGGACCAAGCAGTACTTC
TRBV4-3	16	-	-	TRBJ1-1	CASSQDLNRPNTEAFF	TGCGCCAGCAGCCAAGATCTTAACAGGCCGAACACTGAAGCTTTCTTT
TRBV2	10	-	-	TRBJ1-1	CASRVAEAFF	TGTGCCAGCCGGGTGGCTGAAGCTTTCTTT
TRBV2	14	-	-	TRBJ2-2	CASSRDINTGELFF	TGTGCCAGCAGCAGGGACATCAACACCGGGGAGCTGTTTTTT
TRBV24-1	14	-	-	TRBJ1-2	CATSDSPLNYGYTF	TGTGCCACCAGTGATTCCCCCCTAAACTATGGCTACACCTTC
TRBV19	15	-	-	TRBJ2-2	CASKGGGRNTGELFF	TGTGCCAGTAAGGGCGGGGGCCGTAACACCGGGGAGCTGTTTTTT
TRBV24-1	14	-	TRBD2	TRBJ2-5	CATSQAGEQETQYF	TGTGCCACCAGTCAGGCGGGAGAACAAGAGACCCAGTACTTC
TRBV3-1/TRBV3-2	14	-	-	TRBJ1-3	CASSPTVSGNTIYF	TGTGCCAGCAGCCCGACAGTTTCTGGAAACACCATATATTTT
TRBV5-4	15	-	-	TRBJ2-1	CASSGTRAGSDEQFF	TGTGCCAGCAGCGGTACTAGGGCTGGGTCGGATGAGCAGTTCTTC
TRBV3-1/TRBV3-2	15	-	-	TRBJ1-3	CASSQGSNPGNTIYF	TGTGCCAGCAGCCAAGGGTCTAACCCTGGAAACACCATATATTTT
TRBV2	15	-	-	TRBJ1-4	CASSEQGQESEKLFF	TGTGCCAGCAGTGAACAGGGCCAGGAGAGTGAAAAACTGTTTTTT
TRBV10-2	13	many	-	TRBJ1-5	CASSETSNQPQHF	TGCGCCAGCAGTGAGACAAGCAATCAGCCCCAGCATTTT
TRBV19	14	few	TRBD1	TRBJ1-1	CASSMDRANTEAFF	TGTGCCAGTAGTATGGACAGGGCGAACACTGAAGCTTTCTTT
TRBV6-5	15	-	-	TRBJ1-6	CASSYTRSLNSPLHF	TGTGCCAGCAGTTACACTCGGAGCTTAAATTCACCCCTCCACTTT
TRBV18	15	-	TRBD1	TRBJ1-4	CASSPQGTANEKLFF	TGTGCCAGCTCACCACAGGGGACAGCTAATGAAAAACTGTTTTTT
TRBV27	12	few	-	TRBJ2-3	CASSFPGNTQYF	TGTGCCAGCAGTTTCCCCGGTAATACGCAGTATTTT
TRBV6-5	15	few	-	TRBJ1-1	CASSYSGTSNTEAFF	TGTGCCAGCAGTTACTCCGGGACATCAAACACTGAAGCTTTCTTT
TRBV7-2	16	-	-	TRBJ1-2	CASSLDWGGGFDGYTF	TGTGCCAGCAGCTTAGACTGGGGAGGGGGTTTTGATGGCTACACCTTC
TRBV5-1	10	few	-	TRBJ1-5	CASSVVPQHF	TGCGCCAGCAGTGTAGTCCCCCAGCATTTT
TRBV7-2	16	-	-	TRBJ2-1	CASTPTLGGAHNEQFF	TGTGCCAGCACCCCCACCTTAGGCGGGGCGCACAATGAGCAGTTCTTC
TRBV7-8	21	-	TRBD1	TRBJ2-7	CASSLEYGTGFSRVPSYEQYF	TGTGCCAGCAGCTTAGAGTATGGGACAGGGTTTTCGCGGGTCCCCTCCTACGAGCAGTACTTC
TRBV7-2	16	-	TRBD1	TRBJ1-1	CASSLTTGRSYTEAFF	TGTGCCAGCAGCCTGACGACAGGGCGGTCTTACACTGAAGCTTTCTTT
TRBV6-1	14	once	-	TRBJ1-2	CATILQGSNYGYTF	TGTGCCACTATCCTACAGGGCTCTAACTATGGCTACACCTTC
TRBV7-8	14	-	-	TRBJ2-6	CASSPGTGANVLTF	TGTGCCAGCAGTCCGGGAACTGGGGCCAACGTCCTGACTTTC
TRBV7-8	14	-	TRBD1	TRBJ1-1	CASSWGTVNTEAFF	TGTGCCAGCAGCTGGGGGACAGTGAACACTGAAGCTTTCTTT
TRBV11-1	14	-	-	TRBJ1-1	CASSLSGFNTEAFF	TGTGCCAGCAGCTTATCAGGGTTCAACACTGAAGCTTTCTTT
TRBV7-2	12	-	-	TRBJ2-7	CASSDTFGEQYF	TGTGCCAGCAGCGACACGTTCGGCGAGCAGTACTTC
TRBV4-3	16	-	-	TRBJ2-3	CASSRNLAGRFDTQYF	TGCGCCAGCAGCCGGAATCTAGCAGGGAGGTTTGATACGCAGTATTTT
TRBV3-1/TRBV3-2	17	-	TRBD2	TRBJ2-7	CASSLKGLAGGKKEQYF	TGTGCCAGCAGCCTCAAGGGACTAGCGGGGGGTAAAAAGGAGCAGTACTTC
TRBV4-1	16	many	-	TRBJ1-3	CASSQEGSASGNTIYF	TGCGCCAGCAGCCAAGAGGGCTCGGCCTCTGGAAACACCATATATTTT